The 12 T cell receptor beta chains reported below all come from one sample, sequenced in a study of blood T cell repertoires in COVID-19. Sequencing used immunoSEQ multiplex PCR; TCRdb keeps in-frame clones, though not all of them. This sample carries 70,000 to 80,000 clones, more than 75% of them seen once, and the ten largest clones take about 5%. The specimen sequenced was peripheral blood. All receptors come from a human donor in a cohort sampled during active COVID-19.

CDR3: CASRTRQGPYEQYF. The CDR3, as DNA: TGTGCCAGTAGGACTCGACAGGGACCCTACGAGCAGTACTTC. This rearrangement joins TRBV19 to TRBJ2-7, with TRBD1 matching over 7 bases. Germline loops: CDR1 LNHDA, CDR2 SQIVND (reference sequence). The CDR3 runs 14 residues. Germline trimming cut 6 bases from V and 2 bases from J; bases unmatched to any gene: 7.

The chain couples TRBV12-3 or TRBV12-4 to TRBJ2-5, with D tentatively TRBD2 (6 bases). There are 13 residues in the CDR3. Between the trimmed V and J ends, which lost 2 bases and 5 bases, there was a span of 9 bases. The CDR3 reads CASSLYGGETQYF. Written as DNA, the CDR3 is TGTGCCAGCAGTTTATACGGAGGGGAGACCCAGTACTTC.

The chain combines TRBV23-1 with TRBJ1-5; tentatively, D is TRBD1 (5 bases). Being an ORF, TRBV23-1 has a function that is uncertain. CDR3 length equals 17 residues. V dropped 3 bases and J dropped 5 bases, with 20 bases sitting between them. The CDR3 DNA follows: TGCGCCAGCAGTCATTGCGTGAACGGGGGGTGGGATCAGCCCCAGCATTTT. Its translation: CASSHCVNGGWDQPQHF.

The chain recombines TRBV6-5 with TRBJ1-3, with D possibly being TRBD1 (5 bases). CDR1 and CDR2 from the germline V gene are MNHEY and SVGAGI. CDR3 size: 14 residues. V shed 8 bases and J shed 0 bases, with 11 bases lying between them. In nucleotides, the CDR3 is TGTGCCAGCGAAGGGGCTCTCTCTGGAAACACCATATATTTT. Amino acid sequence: CASEGALSGNTIYF.

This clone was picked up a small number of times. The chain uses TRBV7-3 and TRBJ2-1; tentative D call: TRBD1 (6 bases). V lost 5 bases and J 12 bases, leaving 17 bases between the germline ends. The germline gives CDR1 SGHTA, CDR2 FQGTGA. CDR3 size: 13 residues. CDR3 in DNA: TGTGCCAGCAGCCCCAGCACGCGAGGGGGGCAGTTCTTC. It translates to CASSPSTRGGQFF.

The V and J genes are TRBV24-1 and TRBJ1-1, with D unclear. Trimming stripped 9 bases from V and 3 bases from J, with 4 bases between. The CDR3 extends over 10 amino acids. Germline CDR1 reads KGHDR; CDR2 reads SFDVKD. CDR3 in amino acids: CATPDTEAFF. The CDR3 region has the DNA TGTGCCACCCCCGACACTGAAGCTTTCTTT.

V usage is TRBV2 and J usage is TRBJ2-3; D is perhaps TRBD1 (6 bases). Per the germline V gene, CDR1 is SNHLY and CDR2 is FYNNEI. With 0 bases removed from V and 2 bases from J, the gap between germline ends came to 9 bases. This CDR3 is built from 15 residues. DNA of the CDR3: TGTGCCAGCAGTGAAGCGGGGGCTCTCACAGATACGCAGTATTTT. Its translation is CASSEAGALTDTQYF.

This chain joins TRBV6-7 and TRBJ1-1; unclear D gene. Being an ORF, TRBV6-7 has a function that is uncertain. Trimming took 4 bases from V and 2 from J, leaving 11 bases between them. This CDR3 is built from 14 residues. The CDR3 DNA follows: TGTGCCAGCAGTTCAACTCAGGATAACACTGAAGCTTTCTTT. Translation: CASSSTQDNTEAFF.

CDR3 DNA sequence: TGTGCCAGCAGCTTAAACCGGGGGGCCTCAGATACGCAGTATTTT. This sequence encodes CASSLNRGASDTQYF. The J gene is TRBJ2-3, the V gene TRBV5-4; tentatively, D is TRBD2 (7 bases). V lost 2 bases and J 4 bases, leaving 14 bases between the germline ends. Per germline, CDR1 SGHNT and CDR2 YYREEE (reference sequence). CDR3 length equals 15 residues.

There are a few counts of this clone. The DNA for the CDR3 is TGCGCCAGCAGCATCAGGGGTCAGAGCTCTGGGGCCAACGTCCTGACTTTC. As protein: CASSIRGQSSGANVLTF. The gene calls are TRBV5-1 and TRBJ2-6; possibly TRBD1 for D (6 bases). The ends were cut back, 4 bases at V and 0 bases at J, with 14 bases in the middle. This CDR3 has 17 residues. The germline V gene has CDR1 SGHRS and CDR2 YFSETQ.

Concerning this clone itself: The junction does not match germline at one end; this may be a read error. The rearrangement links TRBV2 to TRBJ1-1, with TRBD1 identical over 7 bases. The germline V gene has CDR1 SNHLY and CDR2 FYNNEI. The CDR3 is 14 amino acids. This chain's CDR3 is CASSEDRVRTEAFF. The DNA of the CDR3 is TGTGCCAGCAGCGAAGACAGGGTACGGACTGAAGCTTTCTTT.

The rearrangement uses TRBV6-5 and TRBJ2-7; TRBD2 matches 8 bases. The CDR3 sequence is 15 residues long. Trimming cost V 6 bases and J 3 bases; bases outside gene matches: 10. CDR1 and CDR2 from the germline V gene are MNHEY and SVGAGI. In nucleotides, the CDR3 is TGTGCCAGCAGCCCCTCTGGCGGGGGGAACTACGAGCAGTACTTC. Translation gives CASSPSGGGNYEQYF.